This section outlines one TCR beta chain sequence together with its context. This specimen comes from a study of blood T cell repertoires in COVID-19. On the study more broadly: Sites in the United States, Italy and Spain provided acute and convalescent COVID-19 samples. The cDNA or gDNA used as material had been derived from T cells, B-cell-depleted T cells, or PBMCs.

Trimming took 8 bases from V and 8 from J; bases not matched to a gene: 5. CDR3 size: 13 residues. In the original analysis: Quantification of nucleated cells was approximated via reference gene primer amplification. Repertoires were generated with immunoSEQ multiplex PCR, while TCRdb's copy carries only in-frame clones and drops some. V and J calls and clone size are those listed in that table; D and trimming were worked out from the DNA. In the table there are roughly 350,000 clones, 85% of which are singletons. The sequence was collected from a woman aged 18-30 years with acute or convalescent COVID-19. The chain employs TRBV12-3 or TRBV12-4 and TRBJ1-4, with TRBD1 matching 10 bases. The source material was peripheral blood. CDR3 loop: CASGDRGNEKLFF. The DNA for the CDR3 is TGTGCCAGCGGGGACAGGGGAAACGAAAAACTGTTTTTT.